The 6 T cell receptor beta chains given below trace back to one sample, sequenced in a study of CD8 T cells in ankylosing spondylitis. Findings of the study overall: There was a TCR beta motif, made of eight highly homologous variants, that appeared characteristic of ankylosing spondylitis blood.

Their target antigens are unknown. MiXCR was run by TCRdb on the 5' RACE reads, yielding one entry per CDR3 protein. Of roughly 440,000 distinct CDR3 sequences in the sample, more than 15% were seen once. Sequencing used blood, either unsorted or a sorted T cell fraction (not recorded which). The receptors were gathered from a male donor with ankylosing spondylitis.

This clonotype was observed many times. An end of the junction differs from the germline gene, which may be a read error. CDR3 protein: CASSLGGSGTYEQYF. The CDR3 bases are TGCGCCAGCAGCCTAGGGGGCAGCGGAACTTACGAGCAGTACTTC. The rearrangement uses TRBV7-2 and TRBJ2-7, with 7 bases lining up with TRBD1. The CDR3 loop spans 15 amino acids. Germline CDR1 is SGHTA and CDR2 is FQGNSA. Variable domain in full (rest from reference TRBV7-2 and TRBJ2-7): GAGVSQSPSNKVTEKGKDVELRCDPISGHTALYWYRQSLGQGLEFLIYFQGNSAPDKSGLPSDRFSAERTGGSVSTLTIQRTQQEDSAVYLCASSLGGSGTYEQYFGPGTRLTVT.

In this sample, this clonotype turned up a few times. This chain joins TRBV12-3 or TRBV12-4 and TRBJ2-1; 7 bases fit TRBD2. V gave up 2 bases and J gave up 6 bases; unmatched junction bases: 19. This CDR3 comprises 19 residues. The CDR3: CASSLWVILAGDQGNEQFF. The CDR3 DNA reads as TGTGCCAGCAGTTTATGGGTGATCCTGGCGGGAGATCAAGGCAATGAGCAGTTCTTC.

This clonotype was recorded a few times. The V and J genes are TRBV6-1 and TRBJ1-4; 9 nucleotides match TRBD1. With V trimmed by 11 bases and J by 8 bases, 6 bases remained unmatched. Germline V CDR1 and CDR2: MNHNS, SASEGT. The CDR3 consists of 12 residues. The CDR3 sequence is CASGQGREKLFF. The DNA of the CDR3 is TGTGCCTCCGGACAGGGGAGGGAAAAACTGTTTTTT.

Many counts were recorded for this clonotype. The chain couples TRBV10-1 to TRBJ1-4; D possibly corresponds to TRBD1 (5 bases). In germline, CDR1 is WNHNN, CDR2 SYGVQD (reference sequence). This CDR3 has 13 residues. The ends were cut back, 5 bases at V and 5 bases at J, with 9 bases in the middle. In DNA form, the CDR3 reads TGCGCCAGCAGTAACCGACAGAATGAAAAACTGTTTTTT. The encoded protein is CASSNRQNEKLFF.

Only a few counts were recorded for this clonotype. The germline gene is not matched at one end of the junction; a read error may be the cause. CDR3 in DNA: TGCAGTGCCAGAGTGGGGACAGGGTGGGAGGATGAGCAGTTCTTC. Translating gives CSARVGTGWEDEQFF. This chain connects TRBV20-1 to TRBJ2-1; 9 bases map to TRBD1. In germline, CDR1 is DFQATT, CDR2 SNEGSKA (reference sequence). The length of the CDR3 is 15 residues.

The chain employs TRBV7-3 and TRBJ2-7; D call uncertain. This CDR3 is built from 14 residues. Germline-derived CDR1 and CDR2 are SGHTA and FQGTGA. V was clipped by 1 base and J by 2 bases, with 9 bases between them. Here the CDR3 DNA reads TGTGCCAGCAGCTTAAAGGCAGGACCCTACGAGCAGTACTTC. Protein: CASSLKAGPYEQYF.